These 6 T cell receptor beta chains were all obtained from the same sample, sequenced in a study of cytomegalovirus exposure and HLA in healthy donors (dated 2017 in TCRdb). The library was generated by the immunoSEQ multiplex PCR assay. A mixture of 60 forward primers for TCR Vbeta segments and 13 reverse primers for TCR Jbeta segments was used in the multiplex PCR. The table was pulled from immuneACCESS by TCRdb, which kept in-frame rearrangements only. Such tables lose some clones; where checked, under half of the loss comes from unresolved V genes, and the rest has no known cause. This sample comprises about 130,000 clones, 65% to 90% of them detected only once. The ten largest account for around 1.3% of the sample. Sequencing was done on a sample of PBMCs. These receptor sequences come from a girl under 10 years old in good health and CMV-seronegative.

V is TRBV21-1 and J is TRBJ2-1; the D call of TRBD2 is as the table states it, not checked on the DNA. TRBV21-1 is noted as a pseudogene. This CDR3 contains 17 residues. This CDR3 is CASSNRVFGGAYNEQFF. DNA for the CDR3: TGTGCCAGCAGCAATAGGGTCTTCGGAGGAGCCTACAATGAGCAGTTCTTC.

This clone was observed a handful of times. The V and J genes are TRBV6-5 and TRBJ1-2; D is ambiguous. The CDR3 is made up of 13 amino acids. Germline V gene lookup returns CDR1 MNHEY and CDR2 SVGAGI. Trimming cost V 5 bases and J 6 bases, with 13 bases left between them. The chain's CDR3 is CASSESPLDGYTF. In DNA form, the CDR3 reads TGTGCCAGCAGTGAGTCTCCCCTCGATGGCTACACCTTC.

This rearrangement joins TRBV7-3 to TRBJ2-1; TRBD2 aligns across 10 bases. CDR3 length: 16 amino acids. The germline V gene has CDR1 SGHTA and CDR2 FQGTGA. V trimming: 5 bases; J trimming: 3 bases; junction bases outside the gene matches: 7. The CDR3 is CASSPILAGSYNEQFF. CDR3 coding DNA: TGTGCCAGCAGCCCCATACTAGCGGGGAGCTACAATGAGCAGTTCTTC.

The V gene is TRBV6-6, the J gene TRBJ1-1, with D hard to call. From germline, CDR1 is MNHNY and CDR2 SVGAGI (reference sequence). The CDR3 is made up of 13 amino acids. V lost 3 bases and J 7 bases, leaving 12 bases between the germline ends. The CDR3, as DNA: TGTGCCAGCAGTTATGAGCTCGGTGTTGAAGCTTTCTTT. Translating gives CASSYELGVEAFF.

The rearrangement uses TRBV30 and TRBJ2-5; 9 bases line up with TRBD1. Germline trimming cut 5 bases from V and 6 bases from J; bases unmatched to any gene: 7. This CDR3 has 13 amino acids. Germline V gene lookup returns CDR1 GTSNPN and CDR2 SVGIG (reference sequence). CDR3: CAWGQGTRKTQYF. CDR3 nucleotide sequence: TGTGCCTGGGGACAGGGGACGAGGAAGACCCAGTACTTC.

The CDR3 loop reads CASSFLSGASSYNEQFF. CDR3 DNA sequence: TGTGCCAGCAGCTTCCTAAGCGGGGCAAGCTCCTACAATGAGCAGTTCTTC. This chain connects TRBV7-9 to TRBJ2-1, with 7 bases matching TRBD2. The CDR3 totals 17 residues. With 3 bases clipped from V and 0 bases from J, the junction kept 8 bases outside the gene matches. Germline CDR1 is SEHNR and CDR2 is FQNEAQ (reference sequence). Together with reference TRBV7-9 and TRBJ2-1, the CDR3 gives the full variable domain: DTGVSQNPRHKITKRGQNVTFRCDPISEHNRLYWYRQTLGQGPEFLTYFQNEAQLEKSRLLSDRFSAERPKGSFSTLEIQRTEQGDSAMYLCASSFLSGASSYNEQFFGPGTRLTVL.